The clone carrying this T cell receptor beta chain turned up a few times. What it binds is not known. Purities over 98% were achieved in all sorted populations. The entry originates in a study of beta chain features in type 1 diabetes. Findings of the study overall: Researchers could not determine here whether HLA type influences TCRB rearrangement. Across all four CD4+ subsets, people with type 1 diabetes showed modestly shorter TCRB CDR3s.

The sequenced template was cDNA made from the entire isolated RNA. Some clones are missing from TCRdb's copy, which holds only in-frame ones; the method was immunoSEQ multiplex PCR. The profile shows 500,000 to 800,000 clones, over 10% of them singletons. Sequencing input: naive CD4+ T cells from blood. The TCR originated in a man aged 25-45 years with type 1 diabetes.

CDR3 nucleotide sequence: TGTGCCAGCAGCTTAATCCTGTCCTCTAATGAAAAACTGTTTTTT. Encoded protein: CASSLILSSNEKLFF. J is TRBJ1-4 and V is TRBV7-2; D gene ambiguous. CDR3 length: 15 amino acids. V shed 2 bases and J shed 3 bases, with 10 bases lying between them. Germline V gene lookup returns CDR1 SGHTA and CDR2 FQGNSA.